A selection of T cell receptor beta chains follows, all from one sample in a study of shared clonotypes between healthy human individuals. Using immunoSEQ multiplex PCR, the repertoire was profiled, and TCRdb retains in-frame clones only, with some absent. Of 1 million to 1.2 million clones in the sample, about 80% were seen once. The specimen sequenced was memory CD4+ T cells from PBMCs. The receptors derive from a young man in good health. Some clones in this sample may be carry-over from other donors' samples. Each CDR3 is given with its conserved first and last residue. A D gene is named only where the DNA matches it firmly. Expanded clones get a size class; other rows say once, few or many, or leave the size out.

TRBJ1-5	TRBV6-5	few	NA	TGTGCCAGCAGTTCGTATGGGGGTGGCCAGCCCCAGCATTTT	CASSSYGGGQPQHF
TRBJ2-7	TRBV28	NA	NA	TGTGCCAGCAGTTTGGAGGGAGAGACCTACGAGCAGTACTTC	CASSLEGETYEQYF
TRBJ2-2	TRBV9	once	NA	TGTGCCAGCAGCCCCACAGGGCGAACACCGGGGGAGCTGTTTTTT	CASSPTGRTPGELFF
TRBJ2-7	TRBV5-1	NA	TRBD2	TGCGCCAGCAGCCCTAGCGGGGCTAGCTCCTACGAGCAGTACTTC	CASSPSGASSYEQYF
TRBJ2-1	TRBV2	NA	TRBD1	TGTGCCAGCAGTGATCCAGGGGGTAATTCCTACAATGAGCAGTTCTTC	CASSDPGGNSYNEQFF
TRBJ2-2	TRBV21-1	NA	NA	TGTGCCAGCAGCAAAGATCTGAGGGACAGGGGTGGCACCGGGGAGCTGTTTTTT	CASSKDLRDRGGTGELFF
TRBJ1-1	TRBV5-8	NA	NA	TGTGCCAGCAGCTTGAGAGGGTGGGGAATGAACACTGAAGCTTTCTTT	CASSLRGWGMNTEAFF
TRBJ2-1	TRBV11-2	NA	NA	TGTGCCAGCCTTGACCGGGGCTCCTACAATGAGCAGTTCTTC	CASLDRGSYNEQFF
TRBJ2-3	TRBV27	NA	TRBD1	TGTGCCAGCAGCCTTGGACAGGTACTCACAGATACGCAGTATTTT	CASSLGQVLTDTQYF
TRBJ2-7	TRBV5-1	NA	NA	TGCGCCAGCAGCTCCCGCGTGGAAGACTCGCGGCCCTACGAGCAGTACTTC	CASSSRVEDSRPYEQYF
TRBJ2-1	TRBV7-2	NA	TRBD2	TGTGCCAGCAGCTGGGGACTAGCCACTAGCCAAGAGCAGTTCTTC	CASSWGLATSQEQFF
TRBJ2-7	TRBV28	NA	TRBD2	TGTGCCAGCAAAGGGAGCGGGAGTTTACAGTTGCGTTACTACGAGCAGTACTTC	CASKGSGSLQLRYYEQYF
TRBJ1-1	TRBV14	NA	TRBD1	TGTGCCAGCAGCCAATGGGACAGGGGTCTAGCTTTCTTT	CASSQWDRGLAFF
TRBJ2-7	TRBV15	NA	NA	TGTGCCACCAGCAGAGTCGGAACAGGGGGGGACTACGAGCAGTACTTC	CATSRVGTGGDYEQYF
TRBJ2-2	TRBV4-1	NA	NA	TGCGCCAGCAGCCAAGATAGAGGAATGGCGGGACGGATTGCCGGGGAGCTGTTTTTT	CASSQDRGMAGRIAGELFF
TRBJ2-7	TRBV19	few	TRBD1	TGTGCCAGTAGGACCTCCGGGACAGGAGCCTACGAGCAGTACTTC	CASRTSGTGAYEQYF
TRBJ2-1	TRBV5-1	NA	TRBD2	TGCGCCAGCAGCGGGGTAACTAGCGGGAACGGCAATGAGCAGTTCTTC	CASSGVTSGNGNEQFF
TRBJ2-1	TRBV7-2	NA	NA	TGTGCCAGCAGCTCCCCTCGCTCCTACAATGAGCAGTTCTTC	CASSSPRSYNEQFF
TRBJ2-4	TRBV28	few	NA	TGTGCCAGCAGTGATATTAACGGGCTCATTCAGTACTTC	CASSDINGLIQYF
TRBJ1-2	TRBV28	NA	NA	TGTGCCAGCAGTTTACGGCTCCGTGGCTACACCTTC	CASSLRLRGYTF
TRBJ1-3	TRBV7-9	NA	NA	TGTGCCAGCAGCTTGGCGGGAGACACCATATATTTT	CASSLAGDTIYF
TRBJ1-1	TRBV2	NA	NA	TGTGCCAGCAGTGCCAGGGGTGGGGACACTGAAGCTTTCTTT	CASSARGGDTEAFF
TRBJ2-1	TRBV27	NA	TRBD2	TGTGCCAGCAGTTTAAGACTAGCGGGCCGGGGGGAGCAGTTCTTC	CASSLRLAGRGEQFF
TRBJ1-1	TRBV7-2	NA	NA	TGTGCCAGCAGCTTAGCAAGAAGGGGCACTGAAGCTTTCTTT	CASSLARRGTEAFF
TRBJ1-2	TRBV19	NA	NA	TGTGCCAGTAGTATGGGGGACGCAGGGAGCTATGGCTACACCTTC	CASSMGDAGSYGYTF
TRBJ1-1	TRBV27	NA	NA	TGTGCCAGCATCCTTCGGGGGGTGAACACTGAAGCTTTCTTT	CASILRGVNTEAFF
TRBJ2-7	TRBV28	NA	TRBD1	TGTGCCAGCAGTTTATGCGGGACAGGGGGCACCTACGAGCAGTACTTC	CASSLCGTGGTYEQYF
TRBJ2-7	TRBV27	NA	NA	TGTGCCAGCCACCCCGGGACCGCGAGCTACGAGCAGTACTTC	CASHPGTASYEQYF
TRBJ1-5	TRBV7-2	NA	NA	TGTGCCAGCAGCCCCCACCCGGGGGCGCCGAATCAGCCCCAGCATTTT	CASSPHPGAPNQPQHF
TRBJ1-4	TRBV6-6	NA	TRBD1	TGTGCCAGCAGGTACAGGGGAAAACTGTTTTTT	CASRYRGKLFF
TRBJ2-5	TRBV2	NA	TRBD2	TGTGCCAGCAAAGGCGGGAGGGGATTTCGAGAGACCCAGTACTTC	CASKGGRGFRETQYF
TRBJ1-5	TRBV6-5	NA	TRBD1	TGTGCCAGCAGTTACCCGGGACAGGTTCCCCAGCATTTT	CASSYPGQVPQHF
TRBJ2-7	TRBV9	NA	NA	TGTGCCAGCAGCGTAGGAGGACAGCCGCTCTACGAGCAGTACTTC	CASSVGGQPLYEQYF
TRBJ2-3	TRBV28	NA	TRBD1	TGTGCCAGCAGTGACAGGGGATTAGGCACAGATACGCAGTATTTT	CASSDRGLGTDTQYF
TRBJ2-1	TRBV6-1	NA	NA	TGTGCCAGCAGTTCCAGCGCTGCGGGGTTAACCTTCTTC	CASSSSAAGLTFF
TRBJ1-5	TRBV28	NA	NA	TGTGCCAGCCGAGACCCGTTAGAACAGCCCCAGCATTTT	CASRDPLEQPQHF
TRBJ1-5	TRBV4-1	NA	TRBD1	TGCGCCAGCAGCCAGGACAGGGATCATCAGCCCCAGCATTTT	CASSQDRDHQPQHF
TRBJ2-2	TRBV6-5	NA	NA	TGTGCCAGCAGTCGGGGTACCGGGGAGCTGTTTTTT	CASSRGTGELFF
TRBJ2-1	TRBV9	few	NA	TGTGCCAGCAGCGTCGAATTGGGGGCCCTTTACAATGAGCAGTTCTTC	CASSVELGALYNEQFF
TRBJ2-1	TRBV6-1	NA	NA	TGTGCCAGCACTCGCGGAAACAATGAGCAGTTCTTC	CASTRGNNEQFF
TRBJ2-5	TRBV18	NA	TRBD2	TGTGCCAGCTCACCAAATCAGGGAGGGGATGAGACCCAGTACTTC	CASSPNQGGDETQYF
TRBJ2-7	TRBV11-2	NA	NA	TGTGCCAGCAGCTTAGAGGCGGGAAGAACCTACGAGCAGTACTTC	CASSLEAGRTYEQYF
TRBJ2-6	TRBV18	NA	TRBD1	TGTGCCAGCTCACCACAGGGGGCTGGGTCTGGGGCCAACGTCCTGACTTTC	CASSPQGAGSGANVLTF
TRBJ2-5	TRBV27	once	TRBD2	TGTGCCAGCAGTTTTAGACTAGCGGGAGGGCCGGGAGAGCAGTACTTC	CASSFRLAGGPGEQYF
TRBJ2-3	TRBV9	few	TRBD1	TGTGCCACCAATAGGGGGACAGGGGGCAGGGCAGATACGCAGTATTTT	CATNRGTGGRADTQYF